This TCR beta chain was documented in a study of cytomegalovirus exposure and HLA in healthy donors. Overall study context: The Caucasian-associated ancestry cluster contained 75% to 85% of the approximately 420 genotyped donors.

Trimming took 1 base from V and 5 from J, leaving 11 bases between them. The germline V gene has CDR1 SGHVS and CDR2 FQNEAQ. The CDR3 contains 14 residues. The PCR had 60 Vbeta and 13 Jbeta primers. The table came from immunoSEQ multiplex PCR; TCRdb's copy has only in-frame clones and leaves some out. The table has about 180,000 clones, less than 85% seen once. This clonotype was sampled from a man aged 35-49 years in good health and CMV-seronegative. This chain joins TRBV7-8 and TRBJ1-1; D not certain. The sample taken for sequencing was PBMCs. DNA for the CDR3: TGTGCCAGCAGCTTAGGTGGGGAGGATACTGAAGCTTTCTTT. Its protein product is CASSLGGEDTEAFF.